The entry below describes one T cell receptor (beta chain). Its antigen is not identified. TCRdb recomputed calls from the 5' RACE reads with MiXCR, one row per CDR3 protein. The sample carries 62,000 or so distinct CDR3 sequences, more than 25% recorded once. Overall study results and limits: The larger-cohort validation was restricted to a single TCR beta V-J rearrangement rather than whole repertoires.

CD25-based Treg depletion was applied to purified naive CD4+ T cells. Sequencing was performed on tumor-infiltrating naive CD4+ T cells sorted from the breast tumor. Subset of the sample: naive CD4+ T cells, CD4+CD45RA+CD25-. The receptor was derived from a female donor with breast cancer.

CDR3 loop: CASSVVGGGGNTGELFF. CDR3 nucleotide sequence: TGTGCCAGCAGCGTAGTGGGGGGAGGAGGAAACACCGGGGAGCTGTTTTTT. The chain has TRBV9 and TRBJ2-2; a weak D match, TRBD2 (6 bases). The length of the CDR3 is 17 residues. Trimming stripped 0 bases from V and 2 bases from J, with 14 bases between. CDR1 SGDLS and CDR2 YYNGEE come from the germline V gene. The full variable domain, completed using reference TRBV9 and TRBJ2-2, is DSGVTQTPKHLITATGQRVTLRCSPRSGDLSVYWYQQSLDQGLQFLIQYYNGEERAKGNILERFSAQQFPDLHSELNLSSLELGDSALYFCASSVVGGGGNTGELFFGEGSRLTVL.